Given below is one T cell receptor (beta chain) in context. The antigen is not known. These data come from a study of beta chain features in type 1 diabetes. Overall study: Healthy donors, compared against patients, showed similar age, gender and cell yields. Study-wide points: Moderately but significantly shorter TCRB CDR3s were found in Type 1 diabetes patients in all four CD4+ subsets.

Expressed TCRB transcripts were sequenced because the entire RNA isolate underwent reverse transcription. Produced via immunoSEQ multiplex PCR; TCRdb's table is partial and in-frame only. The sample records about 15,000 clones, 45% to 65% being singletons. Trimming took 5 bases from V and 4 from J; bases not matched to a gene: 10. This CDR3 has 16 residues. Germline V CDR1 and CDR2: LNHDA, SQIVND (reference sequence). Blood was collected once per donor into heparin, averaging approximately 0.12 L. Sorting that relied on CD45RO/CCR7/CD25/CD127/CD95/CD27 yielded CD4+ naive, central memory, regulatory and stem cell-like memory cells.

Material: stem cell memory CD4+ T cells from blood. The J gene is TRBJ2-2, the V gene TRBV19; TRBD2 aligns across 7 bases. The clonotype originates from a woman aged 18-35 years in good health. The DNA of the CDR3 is TGTGCCAGTAGTCCCCAGGGAGGGCGTGGCACCGGGGAGCTGTTTTTT. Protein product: CASSPQGGRGTGELFF.